The clone carrying this TCR beta chain has a count of ten or more. Its antigen is as yet unknown. TCRdb fed the RT-PCR reads into MiXCR, producing one record per CDR3 protein. This repertoire shows 490,000 or so distinct CDR3 sequences, less than 10% found once; its top ten account for over 10%. This sample stems from a study of response to subunit inactivated influenza vaccine. Study-level findings and limits: Authors suggested each seasonal flu vaccination may recruit only limited numbers of new T cells.

The clonotype originates from a man between 45 and 75 years old who received an inactivated influenza vaccine. This specimen consisted of PBMCs from blood, obtained less than 30 months after vaccination.

The CDR3 here is CSVAGERIQYF. The CDR3 DNA follows: TGCAGCGTGGCAGGGGAGCGCATTCAGTACTTC. The chain employs TRBV29-1 and TRBJ2-4; maybe TRBD1 (6 bases). The length of the CDR3 is 11 residues. Trimming left V 6 bases short and J 9 bases short, with 12 bases between. CDR1 is SQVTM, CDR2 ANQGSEA, per germline.